The entry below describes one T cell receptor (beta chain). Antigen specificity is unknown. This sample stems from a study of cytomegalovirus exposure and HLA in healthy donors. The CDR3 sequence is 11 residues long. V lost 3 bases, J lost 12 bases, and 13 bases lay in between. From germline, CDR1 is SGDLS and CDR2 YYNGEE. PCR employed 60 Vbeta and 13 Jbeta primers. Generated by immunoSEQ multiplex PCR, the TCRdb table keeps only in-frame clones and is missing some. The sample carries about 160,000 clones, 65% to 90% recorded once. General observations from the study: Published work reported that the classifier diagnosed cytomegalovirus status with high specificity and sensitivity. One variant, a missense change in DCLRE1C, was linked in a later analysis to TCR beta V- and J-gene trimming. No immune exposure information besides CMV serostatus was available. A prior analysis recorded that most TCR beta V segments were productive about 87% or about 30% of the time.

The sequenced material came from PBMCs. The chain carries TRBV9 and TRBJ2-7, with a tentative D call TRBD1 (6 bases). The sequence came from a man aged 45-60 years in good health and CMV-seropositive. CDR3 amino acids: CASSADSRLYF. In nucleotides, the CDR3 is TGTGCCAGCAGCGCGGACAGCCGGCTGTACTTC.